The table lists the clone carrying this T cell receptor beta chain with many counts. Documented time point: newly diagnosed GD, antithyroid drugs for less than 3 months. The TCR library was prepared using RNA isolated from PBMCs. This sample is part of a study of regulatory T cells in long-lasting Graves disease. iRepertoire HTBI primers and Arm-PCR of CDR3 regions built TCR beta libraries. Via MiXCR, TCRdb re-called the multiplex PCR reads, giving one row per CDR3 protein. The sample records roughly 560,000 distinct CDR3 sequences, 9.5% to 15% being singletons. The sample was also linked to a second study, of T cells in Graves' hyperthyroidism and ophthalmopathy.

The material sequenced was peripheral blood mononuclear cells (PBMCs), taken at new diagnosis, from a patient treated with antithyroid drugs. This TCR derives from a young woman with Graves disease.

The CDR3 DNA sequence: TGTGCCAGCAGTTACCTAGCCCCCGGGGAGCTGTTTTTT. It yields the protein CASSYLAPGELFF. The chain recombines TRBV6-9 with TRBJ2-2, with a weak D call TRBD2 (5 bases). The CDR3 is 13 residues long. Germline CDR1 reads MNHGY; CDR2 reads SVAAGI. Trimming stripped 3 bases from V and 6 bases from J, with 8 bases between.